The subject of this entry is one T cell receptor beta chain. This entry is derived from a study of shared clonotypes between healthy human individuals. V was pared by 1 base and J by 7 bases, with 11 bases of the junction left unmatched. The CDR3 has 16 amino acids. CDR1 and CDR2 from the germline V gene are SEHNR and FQNEAQ (reference sequence). Assay used: immunoSEQ multiplex PCR; TCRdb lists only in-frame clones, some missing. The sample shows about 2.3 million clones, less than 95% of them seen only once. The receptor comes from a man aged 18 to 30 in good health. Some clones in this sample may be carry-over from other donors' samples. This chain uses TRBV7-9 with TRBJ1-1; 8 nucleotides match TRBD1. Input material: naive CD4+ T cells from PBMCs. Subset: CD45RA+ positively selected. This CDR3 is CASSLVAGGGKSEAFF. The DNA for the CDR3 is TGTGCCAGCAGCTTAGTAGCAGGGGGCGGAAAGAGTGAAGCTTTCTTT.